The clone carrying this TCR beta chain was detected only a few times. The source of the sample is a study of blood T cell repertoires in COVID-19. Study overall: Samples came from the United States, Italy and Spain, spanning acute and convalescent COVID-19. In each case, the material was cDNA or gDNA derived from T cells, B-cell-depleted T cells, or PBMCs.

In the study's own analysis: How many nucleated cells were present was estimated from reference gene primer amplification. Some clones are missing from TCRdb's copy, which holds only in-frame ones; the method was immunoSEQ multiplex PCR. V and J calls and clone size are as listed in that table; D and trimming were resolved from the DNA. Here the sample spans 30,000 or so clones, roughly 89% being singletons. This clonotype was obtained from a man in his 60s with active COVID-19. The sequenced sample was peripheral blood.

The CDR3 spells CASSRGTGGEQYF. CDR3 in DNA: TGTGCCAGCAGCCGCGGGACAGGGGGTGAGCAGTACTTC. The V call is TRBV6-5, the J call TRBJ2-7; 11 bases map to TRBD1. The CDR3 spans 13 residues. CDR1 MNHEY and CDR2 SVGAGI come from the germline V gene. With 6 bases clipped from V and 7 bases from J, the junction kept 5 bases outside the gene matches.